These 8 T cell receptor beta chains were sequenced from one sample in a study of control samples from healthy donors and cancer patients. The assay was immunoSEQ multiplex PCR, and TCRdb's table has in-frame clones only and misses some. The repertoire holds roughly 130,000 clones, with around 93% as singletons. Sequenced input: PBMCs. These receptors all come from a man aged 45-60 years with head and neck cancer.

Here the CDR3 reads CASSLGDRRYEQYF. CDR3 nucleotides: TGTGCCAGCAGTTTGGGCGACCGACGTTACGAGCAGTACTTC. V and J are TRBV28 and TRBJ2-7; unclear D gene. CDR3 length: 14 residues. Trimming stripped 3 bases from V and 4 bases from J, with 13 bases between. Per the germline V gene, CDR1 is MDHEN and CDR2 is SYDVKM.

This chain links TRBV5-4 with TRBJ1-4; D perhaps matches TRBD1 (6 bases). Trimming stripped 1 base from V and 8 bases from J, with 12 bases between. The germline gives CDR1 SGHNT, CDR2 YYREEE (reference sequence). This CDR3 spans 14 amino acids. The CDR3 protein is CASSLSLGGEKLFF. DNA for the CDR3: TGTGCCAGCAGCTTGTCCTTGGGGGGCGAAAAACTGTTTTTT.

The V gene is TRBV9, the J gene TRBJ1-2; tentatively, D is TRBD1 (5 bases). With 0 bases removed from V and 3 bases from J, the gap between germline ends came to 9 bases. The length of the CDR3 is 14 residues. Looked up from germline, CDR1 is SGDLS and CDR2 is YYNGEE. The CDR3 DNA is TGTGCCAGCAGCGTAGACGGGGCTTACTATGGCTACACCTTC. It yields the protein CASSVDGAYYGYTF.

The chain uses TRBV7-2 and TRBJ2-1, with TRBD2 matching 7 bases. Germline values: CDR1 SGHTA, CDR2 FQGNSA. Trimming took 2 bases from V and 7 from J; bases not matched to a gene: 2. The CDR3 runs 13 residues. The CDR3 nucleotides are TGTGCCAGCAGCTTAAGCGGGATTAATGAGCAGTTCTTC. As protein: CASSLSGINEQFF. The variable domain in full, completed from reference TRBV7-2 and TRBJ2-1, reads GAGVSQSPSNKVTEKGKDVELRCDPISGHTALYWYRQSLGQGLEFLIYFQGNSAPDKSGLPSDRFSAERTGGSVSTLTIQRTQQEDSAVYLCASSLSGINEQFFGPGTRLTVL.

The V and J genes are TRBV30 and TRBJ1-5, with D hard to call. Trimming stripped 2 bases from V and 1 base from J, with 18 bases between. Germline-derived CDR1 and CDR2 are GTSNPN and SVGIG (reference sequence). The CDR3 has 17 amino acids. The CDR3 loop is CAWSITTKGASNQPQHF. In DNA form, the CDR3 reads TGTGCCTGGAGTATAACGACAAAGGGCGCGAGCAATCAGCCCCAGCATTTT.

The chain has TRBV6-5 and TRBJ2-3, with 11 bases fitting TRBD1. Germline lookup yields CDR1 MNHEY and CDR2 SVGAGI. This CDR3 has 15 residues. J was trimmed by 0 bases and V by 6 bases; bases with no gene match: 2. CDR3 in DNA: TGTGCCAGCAGCGGACAGGGGGCGAGCACAGATACGCAGTATTTT. Its protein is CASSGQGASTDTQYF.

The chain combines TRBV15 with TRBJ1-4; the match to TRBD1 covers 7 bases. The CDR3 is made up of 15 amino acids. The germline gives CDR1 LNHNV, CDR2 YYDKDF (reference sequence). Trimming removed 10 bases from V and 4 bases from J; junction bases left unmatched: 12. For the CDR3, the DNA is TGTGCCAGCCGGACAGGTAGTCAGCTTAATGAAAAACTGTTTTTT. It translates to CASRTGSQLNEKLFF.

J is TRBJ2-6 and V is TRBV30, with a weak D call TRBD2 (6 bases). Trimming stripped 3 bases from V and 2 bases from J, with 14 bases between. CDR3 length: 16 amino acids. Germline CDR1 is GTSNPN and CDR2 is SVGIG (reference sequence). The chain's CDR3 is CAWSLGGTPGANVLTF. In DNA form, the CDR3 reads TGTGCCTGGAGCCTGGGAGGAACCCCTGGGGCCAACGTCCTGACTTTC.